This T cell receptor beta chain was recorded in a study of radiotherapy plus CTLA-4 blockade in lung cancer. Across the study: Approximately 18% of patients responded objectively, and roughly 30% achieved disease control.

Produced via immunoSEQ multiplex PCR; TCRdb's table is partial and in-frame only. Counted here are approximately 80,000 clones, roughly 74% occurring once; the ten biggest clones make up more than 7.5%. CTLA-4 blockade with ipilimumab, together with focal radiation, was given to patients with chemo-refractory metastatic non-small-cell lung cancer. The CDR3 consists of 16 residues. Trimming stripped 0 bases from V and 4 bases from J, with 16 bases between. Germline V gene lookup returns CDR1 SGHRS and CDR2 YFSETQ. Study observations and caveats: How blood T cell clones changed early, along with interferon-beta, reportedly forecast response best. There was expansion of tumor-derived TCR clones in blood after radiotherapy plus ipilimumab.

This clone turned up a few times. Its antigen remains unidentified. Sequenced here: peripheral blood, sampled from a patient treated with radiotherapy plus ipilimumab. The chain combines TRBV5-1 with TRBJ2-5; a possible D gene is TRBD2 (5 bases). The TCR originated in a human donor with non-small cell lung cancer whose response to radiotherapy plus ipilimumab could not be evaluated. The CDR3 nucleotides read TGCGCCAGCAGCTTGGAGGGCGGGCAGATCCCAGAGACCCAGTACTTC. It encodes CASSLEGGQIPETQYF.